This T cell receptor (beta chain) was identified during a study of T cell repertoires in cytomegalovirus infection. Study as a whole: The public TCR beta signatures pointed to both CMV infection and matching HLA type.

TCRdb reprocessed the reads with MiXCR, giving one entry per CDR3 protein. The repertoire includes about 890,000 distinct CDR3 sequences, more than 25% of them detected once, and around 15% sits in the top ten. Germline loops: CDR1 LGHNA, CDR2 YSLEER. There are 15 residues in the CDR3. The V gene lost 0 bases and the J gene lost 4 bases, with 12 bases spanning the gap. Turning to this clonotype: The antigen is not known.

The rearrangement uses TRBV4-3 and TRBJ2-5; possibly TRBD1 or TRBD2 for D (5 bases each). This receptor was taken from a human donor in good health (CMV status not recorded). Some clones in this sample may be carry-over from other donors' samples. The sequenced sample was cultured CD8+ T cells from PBMCs, obtained from culture after CMV antigen stimulation. Here the CDR3 reads CASSQDFGGVETQYF. The CDR3 bases are TGCGCCAGCAGCCAAGATTTTGGGGGAGTAGAGACCCAGTACTTC.